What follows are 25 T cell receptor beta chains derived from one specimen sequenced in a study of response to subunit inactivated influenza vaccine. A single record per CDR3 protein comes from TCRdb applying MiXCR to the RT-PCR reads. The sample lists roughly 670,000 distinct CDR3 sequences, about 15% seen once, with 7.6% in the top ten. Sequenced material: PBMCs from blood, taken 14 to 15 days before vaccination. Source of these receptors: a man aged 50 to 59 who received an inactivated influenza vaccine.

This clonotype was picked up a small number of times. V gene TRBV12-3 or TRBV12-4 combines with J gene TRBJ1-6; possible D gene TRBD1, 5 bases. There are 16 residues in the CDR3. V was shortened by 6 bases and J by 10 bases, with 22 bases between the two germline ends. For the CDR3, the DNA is TGTGCCAGCAGCCCAACAGGCTTCGGCGCGCGATCACCCCTCCACTTT. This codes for CASSPTGFGARSPLHF.

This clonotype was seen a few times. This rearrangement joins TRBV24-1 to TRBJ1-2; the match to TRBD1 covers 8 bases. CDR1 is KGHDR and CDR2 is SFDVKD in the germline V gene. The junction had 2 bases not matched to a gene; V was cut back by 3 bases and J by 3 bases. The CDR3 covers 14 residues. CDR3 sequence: CATSDTGQDYGYTF. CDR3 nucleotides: TGTGCCACCAGTGATACGGGACAGGACTATGGCTACACCTTC.

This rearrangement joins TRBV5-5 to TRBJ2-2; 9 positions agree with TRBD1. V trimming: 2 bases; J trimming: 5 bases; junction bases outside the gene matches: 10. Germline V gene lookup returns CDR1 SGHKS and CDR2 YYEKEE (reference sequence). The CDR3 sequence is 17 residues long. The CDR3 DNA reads TGTGCCAGCAGCTTCCACGCTCCGGGACAGGGAACCGGGGAGCTGTTTTTT. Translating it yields CASSFHAPGQGTGELFF.

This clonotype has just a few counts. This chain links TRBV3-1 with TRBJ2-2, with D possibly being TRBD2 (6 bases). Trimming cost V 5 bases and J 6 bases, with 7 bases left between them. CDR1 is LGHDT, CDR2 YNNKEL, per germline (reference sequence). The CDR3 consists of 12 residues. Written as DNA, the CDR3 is TGTGCCAGCAGCTGGGACTCCGGGGAGCTGTTTTTT. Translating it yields CASSWDSGELFF.

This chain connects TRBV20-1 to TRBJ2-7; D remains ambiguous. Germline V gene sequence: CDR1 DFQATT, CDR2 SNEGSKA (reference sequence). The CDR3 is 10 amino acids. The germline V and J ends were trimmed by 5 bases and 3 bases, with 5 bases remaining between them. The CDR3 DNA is TGCAGTGCTCATAACTACGAGCAGTACTTC. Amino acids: CSAHNYEQYF.

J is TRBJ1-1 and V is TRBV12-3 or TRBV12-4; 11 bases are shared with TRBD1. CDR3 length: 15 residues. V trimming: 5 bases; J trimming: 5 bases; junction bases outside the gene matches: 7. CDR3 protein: CASSHRGQGGTEAFF. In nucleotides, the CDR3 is TGTGCCAGCAGTCACCGGGGACAGGGGGGGACTGAAGCTTTCTTT.

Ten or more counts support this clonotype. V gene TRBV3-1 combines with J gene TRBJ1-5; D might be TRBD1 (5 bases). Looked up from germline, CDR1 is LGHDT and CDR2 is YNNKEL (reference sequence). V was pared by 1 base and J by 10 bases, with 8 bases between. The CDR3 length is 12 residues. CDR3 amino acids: CASSQGDGPQHF. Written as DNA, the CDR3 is TGTGCCAGCAGCCAAGGGGACGGTCCCCAGCATTTT.

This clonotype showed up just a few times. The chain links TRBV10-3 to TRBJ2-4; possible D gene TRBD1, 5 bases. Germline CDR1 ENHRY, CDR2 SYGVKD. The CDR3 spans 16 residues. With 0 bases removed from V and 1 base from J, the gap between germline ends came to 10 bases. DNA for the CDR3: TGTGCCATCAGTGAGTCTTTGGGGCAGGCCAAAAACATTCAGTACTTC. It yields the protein CAISESLGQAKNIQYF.

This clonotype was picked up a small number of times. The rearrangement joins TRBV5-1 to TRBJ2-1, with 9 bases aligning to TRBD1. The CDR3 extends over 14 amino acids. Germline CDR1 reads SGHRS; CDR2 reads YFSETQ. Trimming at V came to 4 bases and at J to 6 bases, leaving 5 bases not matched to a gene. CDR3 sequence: CASSGDRATNEQFF. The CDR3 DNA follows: TGCGCCAGCAGCGGGGACAGGGCGACCAATGAGCAGTTCTTC. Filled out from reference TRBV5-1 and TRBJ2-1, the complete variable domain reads KAGVTQTPRYLIKTRGQQVTLSCSPISGHRSVSWYQQTPGQGLQFLFEYFSETQRNKGNFPGRFSGRQFSNSRSEMNVSTLELGDSALYLCASSGDRATNEQFFGPGTRLTVL.

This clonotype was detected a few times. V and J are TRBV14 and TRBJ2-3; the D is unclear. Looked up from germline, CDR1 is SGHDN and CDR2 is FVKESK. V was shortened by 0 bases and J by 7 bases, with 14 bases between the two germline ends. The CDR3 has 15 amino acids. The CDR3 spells CASSQDNSYWYTQYF. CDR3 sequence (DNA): TGTGCCAGCAGCCAAGATAACTCCTACTGGTATACGCAGTATTTT.

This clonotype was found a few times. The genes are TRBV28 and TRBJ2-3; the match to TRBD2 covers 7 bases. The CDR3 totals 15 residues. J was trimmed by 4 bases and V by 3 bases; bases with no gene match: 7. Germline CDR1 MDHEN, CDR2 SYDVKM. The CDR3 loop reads CASSFRSGYSDTQYF. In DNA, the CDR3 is TGTGCCAGCAGTTTTCGTAGCGGGTATTCAGATACGCAGTATTTT.

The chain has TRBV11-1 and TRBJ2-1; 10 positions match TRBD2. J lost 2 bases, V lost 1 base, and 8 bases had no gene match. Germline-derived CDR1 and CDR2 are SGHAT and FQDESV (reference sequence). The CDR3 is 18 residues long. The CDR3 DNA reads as TGTGCCAGCAGCTTAGAACCGGGACTAGCGTGGCCCTACAATGAGCAGTTCTTC. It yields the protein CASSLEPGLAWPYNEQFF.

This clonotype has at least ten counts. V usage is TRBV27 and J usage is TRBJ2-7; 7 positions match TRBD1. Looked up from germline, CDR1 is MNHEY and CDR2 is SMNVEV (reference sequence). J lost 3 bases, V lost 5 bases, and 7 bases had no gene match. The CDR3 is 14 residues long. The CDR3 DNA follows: TGTGCCAGCAGTGTGTACACAGGGGACTACGAGCAGTACTTC. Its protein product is CASSVYTGDYEQYF.

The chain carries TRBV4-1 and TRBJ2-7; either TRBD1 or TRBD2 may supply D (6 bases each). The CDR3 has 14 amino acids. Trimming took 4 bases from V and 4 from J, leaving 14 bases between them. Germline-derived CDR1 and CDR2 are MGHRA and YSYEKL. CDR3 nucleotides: TGCGCCAGCAGCCGGGAAGGAGGGGGTTACGAGCAGTACTTC. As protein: CASSREGGGYEQYF.

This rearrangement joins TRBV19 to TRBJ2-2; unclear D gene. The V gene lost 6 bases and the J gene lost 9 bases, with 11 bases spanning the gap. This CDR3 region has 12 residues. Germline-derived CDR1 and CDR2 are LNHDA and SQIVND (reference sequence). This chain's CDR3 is CASSWDSWELFF. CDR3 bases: TGTGCCAGTAGCTGGGATTCTTGGGAGCTGTTTTTT.

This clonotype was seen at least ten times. Written as DNA, the CDR3 is TGTGCCAGCAGCCCTCTCCAGCGGACAGATACGCAGTATTTT. It codes for CASSPLQRTDTQYF. The rearrangement links TRBV5-5 to TRBJ2-3; TRBD2 might be the D (5 bases). From germline, CDR1 is SGHKS and CDR2 YYEKEE (reference sequence). The CDR3 consists of 14 residues. V was pared by 4 bases and J by 3 bases, with 12 bases between.

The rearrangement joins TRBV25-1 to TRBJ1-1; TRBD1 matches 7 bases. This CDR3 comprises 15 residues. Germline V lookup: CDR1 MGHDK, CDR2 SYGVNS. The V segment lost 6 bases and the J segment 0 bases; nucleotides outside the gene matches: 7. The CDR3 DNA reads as TGTGCCAGCAGCTGGGGGGGACAGATGAACACTGAAGCTTTCTTT. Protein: CASSWGGQMNTEAFF.

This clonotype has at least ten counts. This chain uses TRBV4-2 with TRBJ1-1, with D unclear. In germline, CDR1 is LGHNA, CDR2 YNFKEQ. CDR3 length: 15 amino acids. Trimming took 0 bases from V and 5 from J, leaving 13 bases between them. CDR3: CASSQEVYAGTEAFF. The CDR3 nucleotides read TGTGCCAGCAGCCAAGAAGTGTACGCTGGAACTGAAGCTTTCTTT.

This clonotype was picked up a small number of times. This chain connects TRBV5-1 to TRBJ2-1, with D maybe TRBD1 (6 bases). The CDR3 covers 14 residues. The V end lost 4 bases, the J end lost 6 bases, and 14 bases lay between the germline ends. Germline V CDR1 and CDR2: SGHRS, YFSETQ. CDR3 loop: CASSLLDSTNEQFF. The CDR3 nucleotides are TGCGCCAGCAGCCTACTGGACAGTACCAATGAGCAGTTCTTC.

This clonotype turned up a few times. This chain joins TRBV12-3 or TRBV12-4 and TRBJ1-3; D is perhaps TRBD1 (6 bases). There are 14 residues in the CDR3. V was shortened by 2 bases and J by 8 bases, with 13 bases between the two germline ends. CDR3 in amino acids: CASSLRDNADTIYF. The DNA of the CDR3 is TGTGCCAGCAGTTTAAGGGACAACGCGGACACCATATATTTT.

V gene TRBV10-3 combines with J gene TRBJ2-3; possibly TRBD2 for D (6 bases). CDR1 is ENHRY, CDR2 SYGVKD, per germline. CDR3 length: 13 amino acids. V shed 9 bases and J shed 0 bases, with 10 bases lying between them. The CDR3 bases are TGTGCCATTTCTAGCGCTAGCACAGATACGCAGTATTTT. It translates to CAISSASTDTQYF.

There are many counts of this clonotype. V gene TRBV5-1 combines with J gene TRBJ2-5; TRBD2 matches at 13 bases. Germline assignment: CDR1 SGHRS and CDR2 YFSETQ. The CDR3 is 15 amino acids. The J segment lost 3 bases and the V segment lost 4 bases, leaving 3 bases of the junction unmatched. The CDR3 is CASSLGTSGKETQYF. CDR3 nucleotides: TGCGCCAGCAGCCTCGGGACTAGCGGGAAAGAGACCCAGTACTTC.

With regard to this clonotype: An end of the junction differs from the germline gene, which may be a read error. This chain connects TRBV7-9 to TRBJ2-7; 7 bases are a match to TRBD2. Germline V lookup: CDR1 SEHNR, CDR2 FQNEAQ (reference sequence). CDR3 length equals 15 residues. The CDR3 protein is CASSSRRAGDYVQYF. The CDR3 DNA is TGTGCCAGCAGCTCAAGGCGCGCGGGAGACTACGTGCAGTACTTC.

The CDR3 DNA follows: TGTGCCAGCAGTTATTCCTCGGGGGCTAGCGGGACCCAGTACTTC. Amino acid sequence: CASSYSSGASGTQYF. This chain uses TRBV6-2 or TRBV6-3 with TRBJ2-5; D is perhaps TRBD2 (7 bases). Germline V gene sequence: CDR1 MNHEY, CDR2 SVGEGT. Trimming left V 3 bases short and J 7 bases short, with 18 bases between. CDR3 length: 15 amino acids.

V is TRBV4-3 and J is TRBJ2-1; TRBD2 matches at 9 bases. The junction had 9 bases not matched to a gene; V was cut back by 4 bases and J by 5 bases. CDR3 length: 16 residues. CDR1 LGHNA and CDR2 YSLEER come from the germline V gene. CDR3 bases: TGCGCCAGCAGCCGCCTCGTAGCGGGAGATGACAATGAGCAGTTCTTC. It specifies CASSRLVAGDDNEQFF.